This T cell receptor beta chain was sequenced in a study of blood T cell repertoires in COVID-19. This CDR3 region has 14 residues. The germline V gene encodes CDR1 SGHKS and CDR2 YYEKEE (reference sequence). V dropped 1 base and J dropped 4 bases, with 11 bases sitting between them. Some clones are missing from TCRdb's copy, which holds only in-frame ones; the method was immunoSEQ multiplex PCR. The profile shows 30,000 to 40,000 clones, roughly 90% of them singletons. This receptor was identified in a human donor with active COVID-19. The donor label of this sample is uncertain. The gene calls are TRBV5-5 and TRBJ1-1; weak D call: TRBD1 (5 bases). The sample comprised peripheral blood. The CDR3 region has the DNA TGTGCCAGCAGCTTGACTTGGACATTCACTGAAGCTTTCTTT. It translates to CASSLTWTFTEAFF.